This paragraph reports one T cell receptor beta chain. Its antigen is not known. The data originate from a study of T cell responses to AZD1222 COVID-19 vaccine. Study details: Second-dose groups at about 4 or about 12 weeks were pooled. Study conclusions and caveats: It was only a handful of AZD1222 recipients who were seropositive at baseline. The sample set comprised mostly white British donors with more females, and clonal diversity was possibly underestimated.

Produced via immunoSEQ multiplex PCR; TCRdb's table is partial and in-frame only. In the table there are about 120,000 clones, more than 80% of which are singletons. This material consisted of peripheral blood, taken on day 0 of AZD1222 vaccination. The receptor's source is an adult in good health.

CDR3 in amino acids: CASSLLVALGYGYTF. CDR3 DNA sequence: TGTGCCAGCAGCTTGCTTGTGGCCTTAGGTTATGGCTACACCTTC. The V and J genes are TRBV5-6 and TRBJ1-2; D is unclear. The length of the CDR3 is 15 residues. The ends were cut back, 1 base at V and 5 bases at J, with 15 bases in the middle. Germline assignment: CDR1 SGHDT and CDR2 YYEEEE. Based on the CDR3 plus reference TRBV5-6 and TRBJ1-2, the full variable domain is DAGVTQSPTHLIKTRGQQVTLRCSPKSGHDTVSWYQQALGQGPQFIFQYYEEEERQRGNFPDRFSGHQFPNYSSELNVNALLLGDSALYLCASSLLVALGYGYTFGSGTRLTVV.